This TCR beta chain is from a study of blood T cell repertoires in COVID-19 (dated by TCRdb to about 2020). Notes on the research overall: Collaborator samples came from the United States, Italy and Spain and covered acute and convalescent phases of COVID-19. HLA class I and class II types, where available, came from metadata supplied by the sample provider rather than from assay-based typing. Sample metadata almost always included a de-identified subject ID, COVID-19 status, age in years and sex. Deeply sampled blood TCRbeta repertoires from subjects exposed to, actively infected with, or recovered from COVID-19 were included in the dataset. The repertoires were made available in a free public database intended to serve as a resource for research on the immune response to SARS-CoV-2. Samples were obtained from the ongoing ImmuneRACE study (first 160 participants) and from about 1,300 subjects provided by 6 global collaborators. The prospective study material was composed of cDNA or gDNA derived from T cells, B-cell-depleted T cells, or PBMCs.

As for this clone: The specificity of this receptor is unknown. No quality values exist for individual bases; no much larger clone is one base distant.

What the authors observed across the whole study: The amount of clinical and demographic metadata varied by source and participant and was provided uncurated.

Collaborating institutions collected whole blood in K2EDTA tubes following their own protocols. Collaborator samples were shipped for TCRbeta analysis as frozen whole blood, isolated PBMCs, or DNA extracted from either sample type. After removal of 1 base from V and 0 bases from J, the junction retains 4 bases not matched to a gene. Via the germline V gene (reference sequence), CDR1 is SEHNR and CDR2 FQNEAQ. Taken from cysteine to phenylalanine, the CDR3 has 17 residues. Of the read, only the CDR3 DNA is kept; its 51 bases are in frame from base 1. The immunoSEQ Assay, a bias-controlled multiplex PCR, was used to amplify TCRbeta CDR3 regions from genomic DNA. The authors' pipeline ran thus. The number of nucleated cells in each sample was estimated from the amplification of reference gene primers within the assay. To quantify the absolute abundance of each unique TCRbeta CDR3 rearrangement, sequence reads were collapsed and filtered. For each sample, productive Simpson clonality was calculated as the square root of Simpson's diversity index across productive rearrangements. TCRdb took over this immuneACCESS table, retaining in-frame rearrangements with V and J assigned. Such tables are incomplete; in checked studies, under half of the missing clones stem from an unresolved V gene, and the remainder is unexplained. V, J and clone size are those of that table, while D and trimming were read from the DNA. For this sample there are 95,000 or so clones; about nine tenths appear just once. 3% to 4% of the sample belongs to the ten largest clones.

The clonotype originates from a woman in her 70s with acute or convalescent COVID-19. Sequences were obtained from peripheral blood. The rearrangement combines TRBV7-9 with TRBJ1-3, with TRBD1 matching 9 junction bases. The nucleotides are TGTGCCAGCAGCTTAGGACAGGGGGACCCCTCTGGAAACACCATATATTTT. This gives the protein CASSLGQGDPSGNTIYF.